Reported below is one TCR beta chain. Its antigen target is currently unknown. Base qualities are not recorded, but no much larger clone differs from it by a single base. The collaborating institutions used their own protocols to collect whole blood in K2EDTA tubes. For TCRbeta analysis, collaborators shipped samples as frozen whole blood, isolated PBMCs, or DNA extracted from either of those sample types. TCRbeta CDR3 regions were amplified from genomic DNA by means of the immunoSEQ Assay, a bias-controlled multiplex PCR. On the study's bioinformatics: Nucleated cell counts per sample were estimated from amplification of reference gene primers within the assay. To quantify the absolute abundance of each unique TCRbeta CDR3 rearrangement, sequence reads were collapsed and filtered. For each sample, productive Simpson clonality was calculated as the square root of Simpson's diversity index across productive rearrangements. TCRdb took this table from immuneACCESS and kept in-frame rearrangements with V and J called. Such tables lack part of the clones; where checked against another copy, unresolved V genes explain under half of the gap, and the rest is unexplained. D and trimming were read from the DNA, whereas the V and J calls and clone size are those reported in that table. This sample is represented by tens of thousands of clones; around 82% of them were singletons. The biggest ten clones account for 0.95% to 1.5% of the sample.

This sample was included in a study of blood T cell repertoires in COVID-19 (dated by TCRdb to 2018 to 2021). Study-wide context: Collaborator samples came from the United States, Italy and Spain and covered acute and convalescent phases of COVID-19. The prospective study material was composed of cDNA or gDNA derived from T cells, B-cell-depleted T cells, or PBMCs. The dataset comprised deeply sampled blood TCRbeta repertoires from subjects exposed to, actively infected with, or recovered from COVID-19. A freely available public database, intended as a resource for researchers studying the immune response to SARS-CoV-2, is where the repertoires were released. Samples came from the ongoing ImmuneRACE study (first 160 participants) plus 1,254 subjects from 6 global collaborators. A de-identified subject ID, COVID-19 status, age in years and sex were almost always included in the sample metadata. HLA class I and class II types, where available, came from metadata supplied by the sample provider rather than from assay-based typing. On the study overall, not on this receptor specifically: Clinical and demographic metadata were provided uncurated, with the amount varying by source and participant.

This clonotype was obtained from a woman aged 80 or over with acute or convalescent COVID-19. The sequenced sample consisted of peripheral blood.

The nucleotide sequence reads as follows: TGTGCCAGCAGTTTGGGAGTGGGGAACACCGGGGAGCTGTTTTTT. This yields the protein CASSLGVGNTGELFF. The chain uses TRBV27 and TRBJ2-2; matching of 5 bases hints at TRBD2 as the D gene. The junction carries 9 bases between V and J, which are trimmed by 3 bases and 1 base respectively. In the germline V gene (reference sequence), CDR1 corresponds to MNHEY and CDR2 to SMNVEV. There are 15 amino acids in the CDR3, from cysteine to phenylalanine inclusive. Of the read, only the CDR3 DNA is kept; its 45 bases are in frame from base 1.